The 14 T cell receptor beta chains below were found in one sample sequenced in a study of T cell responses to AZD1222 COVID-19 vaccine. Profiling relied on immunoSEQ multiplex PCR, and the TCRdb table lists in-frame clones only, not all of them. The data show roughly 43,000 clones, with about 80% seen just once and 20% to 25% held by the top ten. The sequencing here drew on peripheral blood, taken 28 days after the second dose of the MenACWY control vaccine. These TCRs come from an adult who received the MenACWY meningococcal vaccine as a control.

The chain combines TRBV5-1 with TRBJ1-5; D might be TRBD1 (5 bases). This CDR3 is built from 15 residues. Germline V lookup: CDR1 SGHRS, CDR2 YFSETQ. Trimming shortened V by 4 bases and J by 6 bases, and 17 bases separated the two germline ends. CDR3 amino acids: CASSPTWGGVQPQHF. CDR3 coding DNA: TGCGCCAGCAGCCCCACTTGGGGGGGTGTTCAGCCCCAGCATTTT.

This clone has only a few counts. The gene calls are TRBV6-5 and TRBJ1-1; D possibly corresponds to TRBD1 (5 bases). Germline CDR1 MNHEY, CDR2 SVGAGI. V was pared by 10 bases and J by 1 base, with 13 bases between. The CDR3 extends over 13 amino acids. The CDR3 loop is CATGEGGNTEAFF. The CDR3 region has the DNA TGTGCCACGGGGGAAGGAGGGAACACTGAAGCTTTCTTT.

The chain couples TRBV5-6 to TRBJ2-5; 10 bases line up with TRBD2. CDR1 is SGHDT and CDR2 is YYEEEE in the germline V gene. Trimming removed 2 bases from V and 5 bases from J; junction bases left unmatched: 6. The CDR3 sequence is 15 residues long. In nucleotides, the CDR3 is TGTGCCAGCAGCTTAGCGGGGGGGCAAAGGGAGACCCAGTACTTC. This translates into CASSLAGGQRETQYF.

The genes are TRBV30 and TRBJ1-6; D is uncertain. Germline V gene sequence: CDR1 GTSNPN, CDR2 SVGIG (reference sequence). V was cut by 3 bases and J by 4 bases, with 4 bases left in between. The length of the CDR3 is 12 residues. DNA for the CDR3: TGTGCCTGGAGGAGTTATAATTCACCCCTCCACTTT. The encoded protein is CAWRSYNSPLHF.

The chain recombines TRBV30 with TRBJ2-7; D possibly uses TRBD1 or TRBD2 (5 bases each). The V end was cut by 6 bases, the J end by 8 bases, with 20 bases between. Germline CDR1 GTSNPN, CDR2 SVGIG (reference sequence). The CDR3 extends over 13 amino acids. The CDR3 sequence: CACRDRGVGKQYV. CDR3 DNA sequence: TGTGCCTGTCGGGACCGGGGAGTGGGCAAGCAGTACGTC.

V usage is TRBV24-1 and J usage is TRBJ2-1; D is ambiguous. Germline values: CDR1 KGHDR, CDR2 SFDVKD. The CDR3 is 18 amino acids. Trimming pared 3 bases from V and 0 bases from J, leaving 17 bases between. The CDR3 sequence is CATSDRAPSLSSYNEQFF. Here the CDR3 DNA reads TGTGCCACCAGTGATCGAGCCCCATCTCTGAGCTCCTACAATGAGCAGTTCTTC.

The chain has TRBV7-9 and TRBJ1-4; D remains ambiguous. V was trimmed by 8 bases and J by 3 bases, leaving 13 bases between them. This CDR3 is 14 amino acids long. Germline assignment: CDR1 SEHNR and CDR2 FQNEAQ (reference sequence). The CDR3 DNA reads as TGTGCCAGCGGGCAACGGAGTGCTAATGAAAAACTGTTTTTT. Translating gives CASGQRSANEKLFF.

CDR3 sequence reads: CASTPRQGGNQPQHF. The DNA for the CDR3 is TGTGCCAGTACCCCAAGACAGGGGGGCAATCAGCCCCAGCATTTT. V is TRBV19 and J is TRBJ1-5; 9 bases match TRBD1. Germline CDR1 reads LNHDA; CDR2 reads SQIVND (reference sequence). The V gene end was trimmed by 7 bases and the J gene end by 2 bases; junction bases not matched to a gene: 6. CDR3 length: 15 residues.

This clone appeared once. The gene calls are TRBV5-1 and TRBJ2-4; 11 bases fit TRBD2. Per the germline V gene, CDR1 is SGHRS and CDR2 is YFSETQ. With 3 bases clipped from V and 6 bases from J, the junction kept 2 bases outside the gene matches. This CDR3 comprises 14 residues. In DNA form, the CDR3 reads TGCGCCAGCAGCTCTAGCGGGGGGCGAAACATTCAGTACTTC. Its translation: CASSSSGGRNIQYF.

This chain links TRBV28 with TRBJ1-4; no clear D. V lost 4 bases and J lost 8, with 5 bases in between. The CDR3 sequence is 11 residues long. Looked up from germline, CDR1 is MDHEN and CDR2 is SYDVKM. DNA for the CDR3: TGTGCCAGCAGTTCGAGGGAAAAACTGTTTTTT. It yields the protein CASSSREKLFF.

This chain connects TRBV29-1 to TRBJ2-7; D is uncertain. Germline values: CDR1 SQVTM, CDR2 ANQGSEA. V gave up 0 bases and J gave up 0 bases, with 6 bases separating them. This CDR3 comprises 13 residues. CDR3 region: CSVEDGFSYEQYF. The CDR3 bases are TGCAGCGTTGAAGACGGTTTCTCCTACGAGCAGTACTTC.

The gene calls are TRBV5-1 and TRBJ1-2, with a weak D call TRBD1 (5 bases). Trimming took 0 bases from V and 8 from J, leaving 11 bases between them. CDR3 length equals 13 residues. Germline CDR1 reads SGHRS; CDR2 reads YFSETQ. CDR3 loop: CASSLEGERGYTF. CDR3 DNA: TGCGCCAGCAGCTTGGAAGGGGAGAGGGGCTACACCTTC.

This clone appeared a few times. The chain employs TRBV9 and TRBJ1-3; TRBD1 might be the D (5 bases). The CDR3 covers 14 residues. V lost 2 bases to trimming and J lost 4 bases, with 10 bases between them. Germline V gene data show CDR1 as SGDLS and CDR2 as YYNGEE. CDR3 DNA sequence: TGTGCCAGCAGCGTGGGACCTGAGGGAAACACCATATATTTT. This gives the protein CASSVGPEGNTIYF.

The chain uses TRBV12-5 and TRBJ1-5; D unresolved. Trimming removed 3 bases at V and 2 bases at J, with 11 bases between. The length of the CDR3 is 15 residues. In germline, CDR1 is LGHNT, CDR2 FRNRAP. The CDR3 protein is CASGFADSRNQPQHF. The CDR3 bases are TGTGCTAGTGGTTTTGCAGACTCCCGCAATCAGCCCCAGCATTTT.